The 16 T cell receptor beta chains below were found in one sample sequenced in a study of cytomegalovirus exposure and HLA in healthy donors (dated by TCRdb to 2016 to 2017). Library preparation was by the immunoSEQ multiplex PCR assay. The multiplex PCR relied on a mix of 60 forward primers for TCR Vbeta segments and 13 reverse primers for TCR Jbeta segments. As stored in TCRdb, this immuneACCESS dataset retains in-frame rearrangements with V and J assigned. A fraction of the clones does not appear; measured against another copy, unresolved V genes explain less than half of the discrepancy, and the remainder lacks a known reason. For this sample the table gives approximately 90,000 clones, of which around three quarters were detected only once. Over 12% of the sample rests with the top ten. The sequencing sample was made of PBMCs. Source of these receptors: a woman aged 50 to 60 in good health and CMV-seropositive.

V and J are TRBV12-2 and TRBJ1-5; the table names TRBD1, a call not compared with the DNA. TRBV12-2 is given as a pseudogene. This CDR3 has 16 residues. The CDR3 region is CASRLATTGYYQPQHF. The DNA of the CDR3 is TGTGCAAGTCGCTTAGCCACGACAGGGTATTATCAGCCCCAGCATTTT.

The rearrangement links TRBV10-3 to TRBJ1-1; no reliable D call. The CDR3 has 11 residues. Trimming shortened V by 4 bases and J by 3 bases, and 3 bases separated the two germline ends. Germline V CDR1 and CDR2: ENHRY, SYGVKD. The DNA of the CDR3 is TGTGCCATCAGTGCCTACACTGAAGCTTTCTTT. This translates into CAISAYTEAFF.

V gene TRBV5-8 combines with J gene TRBJ1-1; possible D gene TRBD1, 6 bases. The germline gives CDR1 SGHTS, CDR2 YDEGEE. With 2 bases removed from V and 3 bases from J, the gap between germline ends came to 11 bases. The CDR3 is 14 residues long. The chain's CDR3 is CASSFRTADTEAFF. CDR3 bases: TGTGCCAGCAGCTTTCGGACAGCCGACACTGAAGCTTTCTTT.

J is TRBJ1-3 and V is TRBV28, with D maybe TRBD1 (6 bases). Germline lookup yields CDR1 MDHEN and CDR2 SYDVKM. The V and J ends lost 3 bases and 4 bases respectively, with 22 bases between them. This CDR3 is 18 amino acids long. CDR3 in amino acids: CASSFTRVKGVLGNTIYF. CDR3 in DNA: TGTGCCAGCAGTTTCACCCGGGTCAAGGGGGTACTCGGAAACACCATATATTTT.

V is TRBV5-1 and J is TRBJ1-2, with D maybe TRBD1 (5 bases). Trimming took off 4 bases at V and 6 bases at J, with 13 bases between the two ends. This CDR3 has 13 residues. Germline assignment: CDR1 SGHRS and CDR2 YFSETQ. CDR3 in DNA: TGCGCCAGCAGCGGGGGGGTCACGAATGGCTACACCTTC. Residues: CASSGGVTNGYTF.

The chain joins TRBV19 to TRBJ2-7; 10 bases fit TRBD2. Germline-derived CDR1 and CDR2 are LNHDA and SQIVND (reference sequence). The CDR3 loop spans 14 amino acids. The V and J ends lost 7 bases and 5 bases, in that order; junction bases with no gene match: 8. The CDR3 is CASNPGLAINEQYF. The CDR3 DNA is TGTGCCAGTAACCCGGGACTAGCGATAAACGAGCAGTACTTC.

V gene TRBV11-2 combines with J gene TRBJ2-7, with 8 bases lining up with TRBD1. After removal of 4 bases from V and 2 bases from J, the junction contained 7 bases not matched to a gene. The CDR3 runs to 15 residues. Germline CDR1 reads SGHAT; CDR2 reads FQNNGV. The CDR3 sequence: CASSSWTGPTYEQYF. The CDR3 bases are TGTGCCAGCAGCTCCTGGACAGGGCCGACCTACGAGCAGTACTTC.

This rearrangement joins TRBV30 to TRBJ1-1; TRBD1 might be the D (6 bases). The CDR3 length is 13 residues. The germline V gene has CDR1 GTSNPN and CDR2 SVGIG (reference sequence). Trimming left V 3 bases short and J 0 bases short, with 8 bases between. The CDR3 coding sequence is TGTGCCTGGAGGGGGACACTGAACACTGAAGCTTTCTTT. As protein: CAWRGTLNTEAFF.

The V gene is TRBV28, the J gene TRBJ1-2; D is perhaps TRBD1 (5 bases). The CDR3 is 15 amino acids. Germline values: CDR1 MDHEN, CDR2 SYDVKM. The ends were cut back, 3 bases at V and 5 bases at J, with 16 bases in the middle. CDR3 region: CASSFAGSGRYGYTF. CDR3 DNA sequence: TGTGCCAGCAGTTTTGCGGGATCAGGGAGGTATGGCTACACCTTC.

This clone was detected a few times. This sequence joins TRBV29-1 and TRBJ2-5; 9 nucleotides align to TRBD2. The CDR3 sequence is 16 residues long. J lost 5 bases, V lost 6 bases, and 16 bases had no gene match. Per germline, CDR1 SQVTM and CDR2 ANQGSEA. The CDR3: CSVLAGASMGSETQYF. Written as DNA, the CDR3 is TGCAGCGTGTTAGCGGGAGCGTCGATGGGGTCGGAGACCCAGTACTTC. The whole variable domain, filled in from reference TRBV29-1 and TRBJ2-5, reads SAVISQKPSRDICQRGTSLTIQCQVDSQVTMMFWYRQQPGQSLTLIATANQGSEATYESGFVIDKFPISRPNLTFSTLTVSNMSPEDSSIYLCSVLAGASMGSETQYFGPGTRLLVL.

The chain couples TRBV7-9 to TRBJ1-4; a weak D match, TRBD1 (6 bases). CDR3 length equals 16 residues. Per the germline V gene, CDR1 is SEHNR and CDR2 is FQNEAQ (reference sequence). V was shortened by 0 bases and J by 7 bases, with 15 bases between the two germline ends. In nucleotides, the CDR3 is TGTGCCAGCAGCTTAGCGCTTCCACAGGGTGGTGAAAAACTGTTTTTT. Translation gives CASSLALPQGGEKLFF.

This clone came up once. The V and J genes are TRBV28 and TRBJ1-5; D is possibly TRBD1 (5 bases). Trimming pared 7 bases from V and 7 bases from J, leaving 11 bases between. CDR3 length equals 12 residues. Germline-derived CDR1 and CDR2 are MDHEN and SYDVKM. For the CDR3, the DNA is TGTGCCAGCAAATGGGGCCGGCAGCCCCAGCATTTT. Residues: CASKWGRQPQHF.

J is TRBJ1-1 and V is TRBV10-1; D is perhaps TRBD1 (5 bases). V lost 6 bases and J 1 base, leaving 9 bases between the germline ends. The CDR3 totals 13 residues. Germline values: CDR1 WNHNN, CDR2 SYGVQD (reference sequence). CDR3 sequence: CASRPTGNTEAFF. As DNA, the CDR3 is TGCGCCAGCAGACCCACAGGGAACACTGAAGCTTTCTTT.

V and J are TRBV7-9 and TRBJ1-2, with a tentative D call TRBD1 (6 bases). V was pared by 1 base and J by 8 bases, with 20 bases between. CDR1 and CDR2 from the germline V gene are SEHNR and FQNEAQ (reference sequence). The CDR3 is 16 amino acids. CDR3 coding DNA: TGTGCCAGCAGCTTAGAGGGCCCCCGGGGGGCCGGGGGCTACACCTTC. It codes for CASSLEGPRGAGGYTF.

This clone was detected a few times. This sequence joins TRBV5-6 and TRBJ1-1; possibly TRBD1 for D (5 bases). This CDR3 has 13 residues. CDR1 is SGHDT and CDR2 is YYEEEE in the germline V gene. V was cut by 3 bases and J by 6 bases, with 12 bases left in between. The chain's CDR3 is CASSSQVAPEAFF. CDR3 coding DNA: TGTGCCAGCAGCTCACAGGTAGCCCCTGAAGCTTTCTTT.

This chain connects TRBV5-1 to TRBJ2-1; D might be TRBD2 (6 bases). V shed 2 bases and J shed 1 base, with 19 bases lying between them. The germline CDR1 and CDR2 sequences are SGHRS and YFSETQ. This CDR3 has 18 amino acids. CDR3 bases: TGCGCCAGCAGCTTCCCTTTCGGGGGAAGGAGGTCCTACAATGAGCAGTTCTTC. Its translation is CASSFPFGGRRSYNEQFF.